This T cell receptor (beta chain) was sequenced in a study of shared T cell receptors in the human thymus. The V gene's germline CDR1 is GTSNPN and CDR2 SVGIG (reference sequence). Trimming took 0 bases from V and 3 from J, leaving 8 bases between them. This CDR3 contains 13 residues. The assay was immunoSEQ multiplex PCR, and TCRdb's table has in-frame clones only and misses some. The table has 550,000 to 800,000 clones, approximately 85% seen once. The same specimen was also included in a second study, on human thymus T cells. That work contributes: Healthy Finnish infants undergoing corrective surgery for congenital heart defects were used as donors. In corrective heart surgery, resections were taken, and these provided the thymus tissue. What related research reported was that thymic repertoires overlapped highly among unrelated individuals.

The material sequenced was thymocytes. The rearrangement links TRBV30 to TRBJ1-1; D remains ambiguous. This clonotype originated in a girl less than two years old with a congenital heart defect. The CDR3 sequence: CAWSVDEHTEAFF. The CDR3 nucleotides are TGTGCCTGGAGTGTTGATGAGCACACTGAAGCTTTCTTT.